This entry lists 29 T cell receptor beta chains sequenced from one sample in a study of ipilimumab plus nivolumab after autologous stem cell transplantation. TCRdb's copy holds only in-frame clones and misses some; the assay was immunoSEQ multiplex PCR. This sample carries approximately 40,000 clones, around 92% of them seen once, and the ten largest clones take approximately 1%. Specimen: PBMCs, collected in a trial of ipilimumab plus nivolumab as post-transplant consolidation. Receptors originate from a male donor with multiple myeloma.

The V call is TRBV7-2, the J call TRBJ2-2; D is undetermined. This CDR3 region has 15 residues. From germline, CDR1 is SGHTA and CDR2 FQGNSA. V was pared by 7 bases and J by 7 bases, with 19 bases between. DNA of the CDR3: TGTGCCAGCACTTTCTCCTCGTCCGCAGACGGGGAGCTGTTTTTT. It translates to CASTFSSSADGELFF.

This clone was found a few times. The CDR3 nucleotides are TGTGCCAGCAGGTCCGGGACAGGGTACGATGAGCAGTTCTTC. The encoded protein is CASRSGTGYDEQFF. The chain uses TRBV6-6 and TRBJ2-1; TRBD1 matches 9 bases. Trimming removed 6 bases from V and 8 bases from J; junction bases left unmatched: 8. This CDR3 has 14 amino acids. Germline assignment: CDR1 MNHNY and CDR2 SVGAGI (reference sequence).

CDR3 DNA sequence: TGTGCCAGCAGCTATTTTGACACCCGGACTGAAGCTTTCTTT. Translated, it gives CASSYFDTRTEAFF. The rearrangement uses TRBV5-6 and TRBJ1-1; D gene unclear. Germline assignment: CDR1 SGHDT and CDR2 YYEEEE. The CDR3 sequence is 14 residues long. Trimming shortened V by 3 bases and J by 5 bases, and 14 bases separated the two germline ends. Using reference TRBV5-6 and TRBJ1-1 for the parts outside the CDR3, the full variable domain is DAGVTQSPTHLIKTRGQQVTLRCSPKSGHDTVSWYQQALGQGPQFIFQYYEEEERQRGNFPDRFSGHQFPNYSSELNVNALLLGDSALYLCASSYFDTRTEAFFGQGTRLTVV.

The gene calls are TRBV30 and TRBJ2-3; 9 bases fit TRBD2. Germline CDR1 GTSNPN, CDR2 SVGIG (reference sequence). The CDR3 has 16 residues. After removal of 0 bases from V and 1 base from J, the junction contained 5 bases not matched to a gene. The DNA of the CDR3 is TGTGCCTGGAGTGTACGGAGCGGGGGGCGCACAGATACGCAGTATTTT. It translates to CAWSVRSGGRTDTQYF.

The chain employs TRBV6-1 and TRBJ1-2, with 8 bases aligning to TRBD1. This CDR3 region has 16 residues. Per germline, CDR1 MNHNS and CDR2 SASEGT. After removal of 2 bases from V and 7 bases from J, the junction contained 12 bases not matched to a gene. The CDR3 bases are TGTGCCAGCAGTGAACCTGGACAGGGACTAAGGGGTGGCTACACCTTC. It encodes CASSEPGQGLRGGYTF.

V is TRBV15 and J is TRBJ2-1; D is ambiguous. CDR1 and CDR2 from the germline V gene are LNHNV and YYDKDF (reference sequence). Trimming removed 2 bases from V and 7 bases from J, with 6 bases in between. CDR3 length equals 12 residues. The CDR3: CATSRLLNEQFF. CDR3 DNA sequence: TGTGCCACCAGCAGACTACTTAATGAGCAGTTCTTC.

The V gene is TRBV25-1, the J gene TRBJ2-7; a weak D match, TRBD1 (5 bases). Trimming left V 6 bases short and J 4 bases short, with 10 bases between. This CDR3 spans 12 amino acids. Germline assignment: CDR1 MGHDK and CDR2 SYGVNS. For the CDR3, the DNA is TGTGCCAGCAGAAAGGACACTTACGAGCAGTACTTC. It encodes CASRKDTYEQYF.

This chain uses TRBV4-3 with TRBJ1-2; no clear D. Between the trimmed V and J ends, which lost 0 bases and 5 bases, there was a span of 7 bases. In germline, CDR1 is LGHNA, CDR2 YSLEER. This CDR3 is 13 amino acids long. The CDR3 here is CASSQEGLYGYTF. The CDR3 nucleotides are TGCGCCAGCAGCCAAGAAGGCCTGTATGGCTACACCTTC.

The DNA of the CDR3 is TGTGCCAGCCATCCGAGGGGCGCGGTATCACCCCTCCACTTT. Translation: CASHPRGAVSPLHF. The rearrangement links TRBV28 to TRBJ1-6, with a tentative D call TRBD1 (5 bases). Germline-derived CDR1 and CDR2 are MDHEN and SYDVKM. The CDR3 totals 14 residues. V lost 8 bases and J lost 10, with 18 bases in between.

This chain links TRBV5-1 with TRBJ2-1, with 9 bases lining up with TRBD1. CDR3 length: 15 amino acids. Germline values: CDR1 SGHRS, CDR2 YFSETQ. Germline trimming cut 0 bases from V and 9 bases from J; bases unmatched to any gene: 7. In DNA form, the CDR3 reads TGCGCCAGCAGCTTGGCGGGACAGGGAGGGGGTGAGCAGTTCTTC. Its translation is CASSLAGQGGGEQFF.

This clone appeared a single time. The CDR3 coding sequence is TGTGCCAGCAGTAACCGGGACAGAAACATTCAGTACTTC. Translating gives CASSNRDRNIQYF. J is TRBJ2-4 and V is TRBV27; 7 bases match TRBD1. This CDR3 has 13 amino acids. In germline, CDR1 is MNHEY, CDR2 SMNVEV (reference sequence). V lost 5 bases to trimming and J lost 6 bases; unmatched junction nucleotides: 4.

The rearrangement uses TRBV7-2 and TRBJ1-5; the D gene is possibly TRBD1 (6 bases). Germline loops: CDR1 SGHTA, CDR2 FQGNSA. The CDR3 length is 14 residues. Trimming took 2 bases from V and 4 from J, leaving 9 bases between them. CDR3 DNA sequence: TGTGCCAGCAGCTTACTGGACAGAAATCAGCCCCAGCATTTT. Translation gives CASSLLDRNQPQHF. The entire variable domain, with the rest obtained from reference TRBV7-2 and TRBJ1-5, is as follows: GAGVSQSPSNKVTEKGKDVELRCDPISGHTALYWYRQSLGQGLEFLIYFQGNSAPDKSGLPSDRFSAERTGGSVSTLTIQRTQQEDSAVYLCASSLLDRNQPQHFGDGTRLSIL.

The chain employs TRBV6-1 and TRBJ2-3; no clear D gene. The length of the CDR3 is 14 residues. V shed 3 bases and J shed 2 bases, with 9 bases lying between them. The germline V gene encodes CDR1 MNHNS and CDR2 SASEGT. The CDR3 loop is CASSDPPLTDTQYF. The CDR3 bases are TGTGCCAGCAGTGATCCCCCCCTCACAGATACGCAGTATTTT.

The chain employs TRBV29-1 and TRBJ1-1; tentative D call: TRBD1 (6 bases). V lost 7 bases, J lost 5 bases, and 17 bases lay in between. Per germline, CDR1 SQVTM and CDR2 ANQGSEA. This CDR3 comprises 13 residues. CDR3 amino acids: CSASGGRGTEAFF. The CDR3, as DNA: TGCAGCGCCTCCGGGGGCCGAGGGACTGAAGCTTTCTTT.

The chain is built from TRBV28 and TRBJ1-4; TRBD1 matches at 8 bases. The CDR3 contains 14 residues. Germline CDR1 MDHEN, CDR2 SYDVKM. After removal of 3 bases from V and 5 bases from J, the junction contained 2 bases not matched to a gene. CDR3 sequence reads: CASSLGQENEKLFF. The CDR3 coding sequence is TGTGCCAGCAGTTTGGGACAGGAAAATGAAAAACTGTTTTTT.

The DNA of the CDR3 is TGTGCCAGCAGCTTATCCCACACCCGGGGCAATGAGCAGTTCTTC. Translation gives CASSLSHTRGNEQFF. The chain joins TRBV7-8 to TRBJ2-1; D might be TRBD2 (5 bases). The CDR3 contains 15 residues. V lost 2 bases to trimming and J lost 6 bases, with 14 bases between them. Per germline, CDR1 SGHVS and CDR2 FQNEAQ.

The sample holds one count of this clone. The chain uses TRBV28 and TRBJ2-2; tentatively, D is TRBD1 (7 bases). V was pared by 5 bases and J by 7 bases, with 17 bases between. The germline V gene has CDR1 MDHEN and CDR2 SYDVKM. This CDR3 is built from 15 residues. CDR3 in amino acids: CASSLGGGANGELFF. DNA for the CDR3: TGTGCCAGCAGTCTCGGAGGGGGCGCGAACGGGGAGCTGTTTTTT.

This sequence joins TRBV6-4 and TRBJ1-4; 9 positions agree with TRBD1. The germline V gene encodes CDR1 MRHNA and CDR2 SNTAGT. V gave up 2 bases and J gave up 8 bases; unmatched junction bases: 6. This CDR3 region has 15 residues. CDR3 residues: CASSDRDREREKLFF. For the CDR3, the DNA is TGTGCCAGCAGTGACCGGGACAGGGAGCGAGAAAAACTGTTTTTT.

The genes are TRBV27 and TRBJ1-5; TRBD1 is a possible D gene (6 bases). This CDR3 has 20 residues. Germline CDR1 reads MNHEY; CDR2 reads SMNVEV (reference sequence). V lost 5 bases and J 6 bases, leaving 32 bases between the germline ends. The CDR3 here is CASSTPSKTHPGVEAQPQHF. DNA of the CDR3: TGTGCCAGCAGTACCCCCTCCAAAACCCATCCAGGGGTGGAAGCTCAGCCCCAGCATTTT.

The gene calls are TRBV6-5 and TRBJ1-1; D unresolved. The CDR3 runs to 15 residues. The germline V gene has CDR1 MNHEY and CDR2 SVGAGI. The V gene lost 0 bases and the J gene lost 2 bases, with 10 bases spanning the gap. The CDR3 loop is CASSYSVLSNTEAFF. CDR3 nucleotide sequence: TGTGCCAGCAGTTACTCGGTGCTATCCAACACTGAAGCTTTCTTT.

The rearrangement joins TRBV19 to TRBJ1-5; D possibly corresponds to TRBD1 (6 bases). Germline V CDR1 and CDR2: LNHDA, SQIVND (reference sequence). The CDR3 has 15 amino acids. Trimming stripped 1 base from V and 6 bases from J, with 13 bases between. The CDR3 here is CASSIGQGPGQPQHF. The DNA for the CDR3 is TGTGCCAGTAGTATAGGGCAGGGGCCGGGTCAGCCCCAGCATTTT.

The V call is TRBV19, the J call TRBJ2-7, with 8 nucleotides matching TRBD2. This CDR3 spans 14 amino acids. Trimming cost V 4 bases and J 0 bases; bases outside gene matches: 2. Germline-derived CDR1 and CDR2 are LNHDA and SQIVND (reference sequence). The CDR3 loop is CASSTGLVSYEQYF. CDR3 bases: TGTGCCAGTAGTACGGGACTAGTCTCCTACGAGCAGTACTTC. Drawing the rest from reference TRBV19 and TRBJ2-7, the complete variable domain is DGGITQSPKYLFRKEGQNVTLSCEQNLNHDAMYWYRQDPGQGLRLIYYSQIVNDFQKGDIAEGYSVSREKKESFPLTVTSAQKNPTAFYLCASSTGLVSYEQYFGPGTRLTVT.

The chain employs TRBV15 and TRBJ1-5; the D is unclear. V lost 0 bases to trimming and J lost 7 bases, with 10 bases between them. Germline CDR1 and CDR2: LNHNV and YYDKDF (reference sequence). The CDR3 spans 14 residues. CDR3 protein: CATSRDLRSQPQHF. CDR3 nucleotides: TGTGCCACCAGCAGAGACCTCCGAAGCCAGCCCCAGCATTTT. Variable domain in full (rest from reference TRBV15 and TRBJ1-5): DAMVIQNPRYQVTQFGKPVTLSCSQTLNHNVMYWYQQKSSQAPKLLFHYYDKDFNNEADTPDNFQSRRPNTSFCFLDIRSPGLGDTAMYLCATSRDLRSQPQHFGDGTRLSIL.

CDR3 DNA sequence: TGTGCCAGCAGTATAGCGGGTTTGCTCACAGATACGCAGTATTTT. The encoded protein is CASSIAGLLTDTQYF. This chain uses TRBV6-4 with TRBJ2-3; 7 nucleotides align to TRBD2. The germline V gene has CDR1 MRHNA and CDR2 SNTAGT. This CDR3 is 15 amino acids long. J was trimmed by 2 bases and V by 5 bases; bases with no gene match: 7.

The chain recombines TRBV5-1 with TRBJ2-2, with 7 bases fitting TRBD1. After removal of 4 bases from V and 0 bases from J, the junction contained 3 bases not matched to a gene. CDR3 length: 15 residues. Germline V CDR1 and CDR2: SGHRS, YFSETQ. The CDR3 sequence: CASSKGQPNTGELFF. The CDR3, as DNA: TGCGCCAGCAGCAAGGGACAGCCGAACACCGGGGAGCTGTTTTTT.

The V gene is TRBV11-2, the J gene TRBJ2-3, with 7 nucleotides matching TRBD2. Germline V gives CDR1 SGHAT, CDR2 FQNNGV. Germline trimming cut 3 bases from V and 0 bases from J; bases unmatched to any gene: 3. This CDR3 comprises 15 residues. In nucleotides, the CDR3 is TGTGCCAGCAGCTTCGAGCGGGGTAGCACAGATACGCAGTATTTT. Translation gives CASSFERGSTDTQYF.

V gene TRBV27 combines with J gene TRBJ2-3, with TRBD1 identical over 9 bases. CDR3 size: 13 residues. Trimming cost V 8 bases and J 4 bases; bases outside gene matches: 4. CDR1 and CDR2 from the germline V gene are MNHEY and SMNVEV (reference sequence). CDR3 amino acids: CASRDREADTQYF. CDR3 coding DNA: TGTGCCAGCCGGGACAGGGAAGCAGATACGCAGTATTTT.

The chain is built from TRBV7-9 and TRBJ2-2, with 8 bases identical to TRBD1. V shed 3 bases, J shed 1 base, and the junction held 7 bases outside the gene matches. From germline, CDR1 is SEHNR and CDR2 FQNEAQ (reference sequence). This CDR3 has 17 amino acids. The CDR3: CASSFWTGLGNTGELFF. Here the CDR3 DNA reads TGTGCCAGCAGCTTTTGGACAGGGCTTGGGAACACCGGGGAGCTGTTTTTT.

The rearrangement joins TRBV14 to TRBJ2-3; possibly TRBD1 for D (6 bases). In germline, CDR1 is SGHDN, CDR2 FVKESK. CDR3 length: 15 residues. V lost 4 bases and J lost 0, with 11 bases in between. CDR3 nucleotide sequence: TGTGCCAGCAGCCCCTGGACAGTTAGCACAGATACGCAGTATTTT. Translating it yields CASSPWTVSTDTQYF.